The sequence of this TCR beta chain was determined in a study of blood T cell repertoires in COVID-19 (dated by TCRdb to 2020 to 2021). Background on the whole study: Collaborator samples came from the United States, Italy and Spain and covered acute and convalescent phases of COVID-19. Sample metadata almost always included a de-identified subject ID, COVID-19 status, age in years and sex. The repertoires were released in a freely available public database meant as a resource for research on the immune response to SARS-CoV-2. The samples were drawn from the first 160 participants of the ongoing ImmuneRACE study and from more than 1,000 subjects provided by 6 global collaborators. The material from the prospective study consisted of cDNA or gDNA derived from T cells, B-cell-depleted T cells, or PBMCs. Where available, HLA class I and class II types were taken from metadata supplied by the sample provider and were not determined by assay-based typing. Subjects who had been exposed to COVID-19, were actively infected with it, or had recovered from it provided the deeply sampled blood TCRbeta repertoires that made up the dataset. The paper as a whole reports these results and caveats: Clinical and demographic metadata were provided uncurated, with the amount varying by source and participant.

Collaborating institutions collected whole blood in K2EDTA tubes following their own protocols. For TCRbeta analysis, collaborators shipped samples in one of three forms: frozen whole blood, isolated PBMCs, or DNA extracted from either of those sample types. With respect to this clone: Its antigen specificity is not known. Qualities for individual bases were not recorded, and no much larger clone is one base off.

The CDR3 has 14 amino acids, counting the end cysteine and phenylalanine. Of the read, only the CDR3 DNA is kept; its 42 bases are in frame from base 1. V gives up 1 base and J gives up 4 bases, and the segment between their germline ends measures 8 bases. Reading the germline V gene (reference sequence) gives CDR1 LNHNV and CDR2 YYDKDF. TCRbeta CDR3 regions were amplified from genomic DNA by means of the immunoSEQ Assay, a bias-controlled multiplex PCR. Concerning the study's data processing: Nucleated cell counts per sample were estimated from amplification of reference gene primers within the assay. To quantify the absolute abundance of each unique TCRbeta CDR3 rearrangement, sequence reads were collapsed and filtered. Productive Simpson clonality was computed per sample as the square root of Simpson's diversity index over productive rearrangements. The source is immuneACCESS, and TCRdb retained only in-frame sequences with V and J called. Part of the clones is not carried over; for the studies checked, unresolved V genes explain less than half of this, and the remainder is unexplained. V and J calls plus clone size are reproduced from that table; the DNA served to infer D and trimming. The sample table records fewer than 300,000 clones; over 75% of these occur just once. Approximately 9% of the sample comes from the top ten.

The source of this sequence is a human donor in a cohort sampled during active COVID-19. The sample taken for sequencing was peripheral blood. The chain uses TRBV15 and TRBJ1-5; the D gene cannot be named for sure. DNA sequence: TGTGCCACCAGCAGAGGGCTCAGAAATCAGCCCCAGCATTTT. Translation gives CATSRGLRNQPQHF.